This section outlines one TCR beta chain sequence together with its context. There are a few counts of this clone. Its antigen specificity is not known. No per-base quality is available; no much larger clone lies one base away. Genomic DNA was extracted from sorted cells using the Qiagen DNeasy Kit. The immunoSEQ platform was used for deep sequencing of the TCR beta chain. From the authors' description of their analysis: The immunoSEQ Analyzer software was used to analyze the repertoire data. Here the immuneACCESS table is served through TCRdb, limited to in-frame sequences with V and J called. Missing clones are a known gap in these copies; in checked studies unresolved V genes cover under half, and the rest lacks a known reason. V, J and clone size are those of that table, while D and trimming were read from the DNA. This sample lists 17,000 or so clones; roughly 88% were detected once. The ten most abundant clones make up about 32% of the sample.

The junction shows trimming of 1 base on V and 6 bases on J, and the gene matches do not reach 5 bases of it. The CDR3 spans 16 residues, from the cysteine through the phenylalanine. The only DNA kept is the CDR3, 48 bases in frame from the first base. CDR1 and CDR2 are drawn from the germline V gene: SGHTA, FQGTGA. The sample originates from a study of EBV T-cell therapy then PD-1 blockade in nasopharyngeal carcinoma (dated by TCRdb to the early 2020s). The treatment or condition label for this specimen denotes: AdE1-LMPpoly-expanded autologous EBV-specific T-cell therapy followed by anti-PD-1 nivolumab.

Recombination connected TRBV7-3 to TRBJ2-1; TRBD2 matches 11 bases in the middle. The sequences come from CD8+ T cells from blood, collected at day 0 from a patient whose treatment included autologous EBV-specific T cells and nivolumab. The TCR comes from a man aged 35-49 years with nasopharyngeal carcinoma. The nucleotide sequence reads TGTGCCAGCAGCTTAATTGCTAGCGGGGGGTTCAATGAGCAGTTCTTC. Its protein reads: CASSLIASGGFNEQFF.